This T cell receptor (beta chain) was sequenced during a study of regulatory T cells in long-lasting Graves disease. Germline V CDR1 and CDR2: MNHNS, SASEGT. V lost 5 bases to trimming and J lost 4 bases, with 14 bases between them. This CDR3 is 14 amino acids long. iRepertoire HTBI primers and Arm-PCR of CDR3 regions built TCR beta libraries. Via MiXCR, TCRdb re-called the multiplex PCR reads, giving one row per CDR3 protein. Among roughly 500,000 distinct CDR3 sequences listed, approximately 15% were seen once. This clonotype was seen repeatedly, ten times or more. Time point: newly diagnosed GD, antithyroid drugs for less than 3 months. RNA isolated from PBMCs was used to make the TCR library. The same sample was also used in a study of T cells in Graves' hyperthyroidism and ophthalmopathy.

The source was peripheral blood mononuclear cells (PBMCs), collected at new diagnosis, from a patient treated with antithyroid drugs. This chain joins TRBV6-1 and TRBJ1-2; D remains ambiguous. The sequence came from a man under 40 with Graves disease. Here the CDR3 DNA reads TGTGCCAGCAGTAAAAATCGGAGGAGCTATGGCTACACCTTC. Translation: CASSKNRRSYGYTF.